The 30 T cell receptor beta chains below were found in one sample sequenced in a study of T cells after yellow fever vaccination. MiXCR, run by TCRdb on the 5' RACE reads, gives a single entry per CDR3 protein. The profile shows 300,000 or so distinct CDR3 sequences, 10% to 15% of them singletons. The input for sequencing was CD4+ T cells sorted from PBMCs, taken 45 days after the yellow fever booster vaccination. These TCRs come from a man under 40 who received the YFV17D yellow fever vaccine.

The chain joins TRBV6-5 to TRBJ1-4, with D maybe TRBD1 (6 bases). The CDR3 runs to 15 residues. V lost 4 bases and J lost 7, with 16 bases in between. The germline V gene encodes CDR1 MNHEY and CDR2 SVGAGI. CDR3 amino acids: CASSSQGGVVEKLFF. The CDR3 region has the DNA TGTGCCAGCAGTTCACAGGGAGGAGTTGTTGAAAAACTGTTTTTT.

The rearrangement uses TRBV20-1 and TRBJ2-3; 8 positions agree with TRBD2. The CDR3 totals 12 residues. Per the germline V gene, CDR1 is DFQATT and CDR2 is SNEGSKA (reference sequence). CDR3 nucleotides: TGCCAAGTAGCGGGGTTGACAGATACGCAGTATTTT. Its protein product is CQVAGLTDTQYF.

The CDR3 loop reads CASSTPGAPGELFF. CDR3 sequence (DNA): TGTGCCAGCAGTACACCAGGGGCTCCCGGGGAGCTGTTTTTT. This chain links TRBV28 with TRBJ2-2; D possibly corresponds to TRBD1 (6 bases). The CDR3 is 14 residues long. Per germline, CDR1 MDHEN and CDR2 SYDVKM. V gave up 5 bases and J gave up 6 bases, with 13 bases separating them.

The chain joins TRBV7-2 to TRBJ1-5; no firm D call. The germline V gene has CDR1 SGHTA and CDR2 FQGNSA. V shed 1 base and J shed 5 bases, with 9 bases lying between them. The CDR3 is made up of 14 amino acids. The CDR3 protein is CASSLVPGYQPQHF. CDR3 DNA sequence: TGTGCCAGCAGCTTAGTTCCGGGGTATCAGCCCCAGCATTTT.

This chain uses TRBV5-1 with TRBJ2-5; D gene uncertain. The germline V and J ends were trimmed by 4 bases and 5 bases, with 12 bases remaining between them. The CDR3 totals 13 residues. Germline V gene sequence: CDR1 SGHRS, CDR2 YFSETQ. The CDR3 nucleotides are TGCGCCAGCAGCCCCGAATATAGCGAGACCCAGTACTTC. It specifies CASSPEYSETQYF. Full variable domain (rest looked up from reference TRBV5-1 and TRBJ2-5): KAGVTQTPRYLIKTRGQQVTLSCSPISGHRSVSWYQQTPGQGLQFLFEYFSETQRNKGNFPGRFSGRQFSNSRSEMNVSTLELGDSALYLCASSPEYSETQYFGPGTRLLVL.

The genes are TRBV24-1 and TRBJ2-7; D is ambiguous. Germline CDR1 KGHDR, CDR2 SFDVKD. The CDR3 extends over 12 amino acids. Trimming pared 12 bases from V and 7 bases from J, leaving 18 bases between. The DNA for the CDR3 is TGTGCCGTGTCAAAACAAGGTCCTGAGCAGTACTTC. Translating gives CAVSKQGPEQYF.

The chain joins TRBV29-1 to TRBJ1-1; no firm D call. The CDR3 is 13 amino acids. The V gene's germline CDR1 is SQVTM and CDR2 ANQGSEA. V was trimmed by 8 bases and J by 1 base, leaving 14 bases between them. The CDR3 sequence: CSFLGPRNTEAFF. CDR3 sequence (DNA): TGCAGCTTCCTTGGCCCGCGGAACACTGAAGCTTTCTTT.

This clonotype has only a few counts. The chain links TRBV5-1 to TRBJ2-7; D is perhaps TRBD2 (5 bases). Trimming removed 1 base from V and 5 bases from J, with 13 bases in between. Germline loops: CDR1 SGHRS, CDR2 YFSETQ. This CDR3 is 14 amino acids long. The CDR3 loop is CASSLPVGSDEQYF. The DNA of the CDR3 is TGCGCCAGCAGCTTGCCTGTCGGTAGCGACGAGCAGTACTTC.

This clonotype was seen a handful of times. The chain has TRBV4-3 and TRBJ2-1; 8 nucleotides match TRBD2. Unmatched junction bases numbered 10, after V lost 0 bases and J lost 9 bases. This CDR3 has 16 amino acids. Germline CDR1 LGHNA, CDR2 YSLEER. The CDR3 DNA follows: TGCGCCAGCAGCCAAGATGAGGGACTAGGGTATCGTGAGCAGTTCTTC. Its translation is CASSQDEGLGYREQFF.

This chain joins TRBV5-1 and TRBJ1-2; D perhaps matches TRBD1 (6 bases). V lost 0 bases, J lost 0 bases, and 9 bases lay in between. CDR3 length: 15 amino acids. The germline V gene has CDR1 SGHRS and CDR2 YFSETQ. CDR3 sequence reads: CASSLEGGANYGYTF. In nucleotides, the CDR3 is TGCGCCAGCAGCTTGGAGGGGGGCGCTAACTATGGCTACACCTTC.

This clonotype was recorded a few times. This chain uses TRBV7-2 with TRBJ2-3; no clear D. V was cut by 5 bases and J by 0 bases, with 12 bases left in between. This CDR3 spans 15 amino acids. In germline, CDR1 is SGHTA, CDR2 FQGNSA. The CDR3 coding sequence is TGTGCCAGCAGCAAGACTCCTACGAGCACAGATACGCAGTATTTT. Encoded protein: CASSKTPTSTDTQYF.

In this sample, this clonotype turned up a few times. The V gene is TRBV7-3, the J gene TRBJ2-2; 7 bases fit TRBD2. Germline V gives CDR1 SGHTA, CDR2 FQGTGA. The CDR3 loop spans 14 amino acids. Losses at the gene ends were 5 bases for V and 8 bases for J; bases not matched to a gene: 8. DNA for the CDR3: TGTGCCAGCAGCGAGGGGCGGGAGCGAGGGGAGCTGTTTTTT. This encodes CASSEGRERGELFF.

This clonotype was observed a handful of times. The J gene is TRBJ2-1, the V gene TRBV7-9; D ambiguous. This CDR3 has 12 amino acids. Germline V gives CDR1 SEHNR, CDR2 FQNEAQ (reference sequence). Trimming removed 5 bases from V and 6 bases from J, with 8 bases in between. Here the CDR3 reads CASSMGINEQFF. Here the CDR3 DNA reads TGTGCCAGCAGCATGGGAATCAATGAGCAGTTCTTC.

This rearrangement joins TRBV19 to TRBJ1-6; unclear D gene. Germline V gene data show CDR1 as LNHDA and CDR2 as SQIVND (reference sequence). With 3 bases removed from V and 7 bases from J, the gap between germline ends came to 10 bases. The CDR3 extends over 14 amino acids. CDR3 amino acids: CASSIDGRNSPLHF. As DNA, the CDR3 is TGTGCCAGTAGTATTGATGGAAGGAATTCACCCCTCCACTTT.

V usage is TRBV20-1 and J usage is TRBJ2-7; no clear D. Per the germline V gene, CDR1 is DFQATT and CDR2 is SNEGSKA (reference sequence). The length of the CDR3 is 14 residues. The V and J ends lost 0 bases and 1 base respectively, with 10 bases between them. The CDR3 loop reads CSARDRRLSYEQYF. CDR3 bases: TGCAGTGCTAGAGATCGGCGGTTGTCCTACGAGCAGTACTTC.

This clonotype was detected a few times. The chain joins TRBV6-4 to TRBJ2-3, with 13 bases fitting TRBD2. V dropped 6 bases and J dropped 4; count of bases not matched to a gene: 4. The germline V gene encodes CDR1 MRHNA and CDR2 SNTAGT. The CDR3 is 15 residues long. The CDR3 loop is CASRRLAGGPDTQYF. CDR3 sequence (DNA): TGTGCCAGCAGAAGACTAGCGGGAGGACCAGATACGCAGTATTTT.

The chain combines TRBV18 with TRBJ2-5; D is possibly TRBD1 or TRBD2 (5 bases each). This CDR3 is built from 15 residues. Looked up from germline, CDR1 is KGHSH and CDR2 is LQKENI. V lost 2 bases, J lost 1 base, and 11 bases lay in between. The CDR3 is CASSPLTRGQETQYF. CDR3 DNA: TGTGCCAGCTCACCATTAACGAGGGGCCAAGAGACCCAGTACTTC.

This clonotype was counted between two and nine times. Compared with germline, one end of the junction differs, possibly owing to a read error. The V and J genes are TRBV9 and TRBJ2-7; D is perhaps TRBD2 (5 bases). There are 14 residues in the CDR3. Germline CDR1 reads SGDLS; CDR2 reads YYNGEE. The CDR3 region is CASSVSAFSHEQYF. The CDR3 nucleotides read TGTGCCAGCAGCGTTAGCGCGTTCTCCCACGAGCAGTACTTC. Full variable domain (rest looked up from reference TRBV9 and TRBJ2-7): DSGVTQTPKHLITATGQRVTLRCSPRSGDLSVYWYQQSLDQGLQFLIQYYNGEERAKGNILERFSAQQFPDLHSELNLSSLELGDSALYFCASSVSAFSHEQYFGPGTRLTVT.

This chain joins TRBV10-3 and TRBJ2-3; D is undetermined. The germline CDR1 and CDR2 sequences are ENHRY and SYGVKD. The CDR3 length is 12 residues. The V and J ends lost 8 bases and 2 bases respectively, with 8 bases between them. CDR3 in amino acids: CAISPATDTQYF. The CDR3 nucleotides are TGTGCCATCTCTCCCGCCACAGATACGCAGTATTTT.

This rearrangement joins TRBV12-3 or TRBV12-4 to TRBJ2-3, with 11 bases that match TRBD2. The CDR3 is 16 residues long. Unmatched junction bases numbered 6, after V lost 2 bases and J lost 5 bases. CDR3 residues: CASSLIAGGRGDTQYF. In DNA, the CDR3 is TGTGCCAGCAGTTTAATAGCGGGAGGGCGGGGAGATACGCAGTATTTT.

At least ten counts were recorded for this clonotype. The rearrangement joins TRBV7-2 to TRBJ2-5; no reliable D call. Germline CDR1 and CDR2: SGHTA and FQGNSA. Deletions cut 3 bases from V and 2 bases from J, with 10 bases between. The length of the CDR3 is 14 residues. The DNA of the CDR3 is TGTGCCAGCAGCTTCAGGCTGGGACAAGAGACCCAGTACTTC. Encoded protein: CASSFRLGQETQYF.

The chain couples TRBV5-1 to TRBJ2-1; possibly TRBD2 for D (5 bases). The CDR3 covers 14 residues. V was cut by 0 bases and J by 3 bases, with 7 bases left in between. Germline CDR1 reads SGHRS; CDR2 reads YFSETQ. CDR3 residues: CASSLAADYNEQFF. The CDR3, as DNA: TGCGCCAGCAGCTTGGCAGCGGACTACAATGAGCAGTTCTTC.

This rearrangement joins TRBV4-3 to TRBJ2-7; 7 bases align to TRBD2. Germline loops: CDR1 LGHNA, CDR2 YSLEER. The CDR3 is made up of 16 amino acids. With 0 bases clipped from V and 3 bases from J, the junction kept 8 bases outside the gene matches. The CDR3 sequence is CASSQDMAGDHYEQYF. The DNA of the CDR3 is TGCGCCAGCAGCCAAGATATGGCGGGGGACCACTACGAGCAGTACTTC.

This rearrangement joins TRBV18 to TRBJ2-1; D is possibly TRBD2 (6 bases). V was clipped by 3 bases and J by 4 bases, with 13 bases between them. The germline gives CDR1 KGHSH, CDR2 LQKENI. The CDR3 is made up of 15 amino acids. Here the CDR3 reads CASSPRDSKYNEQFF. CDR3 DNA: TGTGCCAGCTCACCCCGGGACTCGAAATACAATGAGCAGTTCTTC. Full variable domain (remainder filled in from reference TRBV18 and TRBJ2-1): NAGVMQNPRHLVRRRGQEARLRCSPMKGHSHVYWYRQLPEEGLKFMVYLQKENIIDESGMPKERFSAEFPKEGPSILRIQQVVRGDSAAYFCASSPRDSKYNEQFFGPGTRLTVL.

This clonotype was detected only a few times. This rearrangement joins TRBV28 to TRBJ2-5; the D gene is possibly TRBD2 (7 bases). Trimming cost V 9 bases and J 1 base, with 18 bases left between them. This CDR3 region has 15 residues. The germline gives CDR1 MDHEN, CDR2 SYDVKM. Here the CDR3 reads CASRMGGASQETQYF. The CDR3 region has the DNA TGTGCCAGTAGGATGGGGGGGGCATCCCAAGAGACCCAGTACTTC.

The rearrangement uses TRBV7-3 and TRBJ2-1, with TRBD2 matching over 7 bases. Trimming removed 1 base from V and 6 bases from J; junction bases left unmatched: 12. Germline CDR1 and CDR2: SGHTA and FQGTGA. This CDR3 spans 17 amino acids. CDR3 in amino acids: CASSLMGEGSFSNEQFF. In nucleotides, the CDR3 is TGTGCCAGCAGCTTAATGGGGGAGGGCTCGTTTTCCAATGAGCAGTTCTTC.

This clonotype was seen a few times. The chain joins TRBV7-8 to TRBJ2-5; D is uncertain. The ends were cut back, 1 base at V and 2 bases at J, with 11 bases in the middle. Germline CDR1 and CDR2: SGHVS and FQNEAQ. This CDR3 is 15 amino acids long. The CDR3 region has the DNA TGTGCCAGCAGCTTAGTGATGACGTCTCAAGAGACCCAGTACTTC. This encodes CASSLVMTSQETQYF.

The chain uses TRBV18 and TRBJ2-1; 7 bases match TRBD2. The CDR3 contains 16 residues. The germline gives CDR1 KGHSH, CDR2 LQKENI. Germline trimming cut 1 base from V and 4 bases from J; bases unmatched to any gene: 7. The CDR3: CASSPLSLAEYNEQFF. Written as DNA, the CDR3 is TGTGCCAGCTCACCACTTAGCCTAGCGGAGTACAATGAGCAGTTCTTC.

This clonotype came up a few times. CDR3 in DNA: TGTGCCAGCAGCCCTAGTAGGGAAGAGACCCAGTACTTC. This translates into CASSPSREETQYF. V gene TRBV7-2 combines with J gene TRBJ2-5; D uncertain. The germline V gene encodes CDR1 SGHTA and CDR2 FQGNSA. The V end lost 5 bases, the J end lost 3 bases, and 10 bases lay between the germline ends. This CDR3 has 13 amino acids.

There are many counts of this clonotype. J is TRBJ2-3 and V is TRBV5-1; no clear D gene. The V end lost 3 bases, the J end lost 0 bases, and 11 bases lay between the germline ends. Germline V gene data show CDR1 as SGHRS and CDR2 as YFSETQ. The CDR3 is 15 amino acids. The CDR3 coding sequence is TGCGCCAGCAGCTCCCGCGGAACTAGCACAGATACGCAGTATTTT. Translation gives CASSSRGTSTDTQYF.